One and the same sample provided the 18 T cell receptor beta chains below, sequenced in a study of shared clonotypes between healthy human individuals (dated by TCRdb to about 2020). The method was the immunoSEQ multiplex PCR assay. TCRdb took over this immuneACCESS table, retaining in-frame rearrangements with V and J assigned. Such tables are incomplete; in checked studies, under half of the missing clones stem from an unresolved V gene, and the remainder is unexplained. For this sample there are 1.6 million or so clones; approximately 98.5% appear just once. About 0.35% of the sample rests with the top ten. The sequencing input was naive CD4+ T cells sorted from blood. What this sample's cell subset or site label stands for: CD45RA+ positively selected. These receptors came from a young man in good health.

V gene TRBV6-5 combines with J gene TRBJ1-1; maybe TRBD1 (6 bases). The CDR3 is 13 amino acids. CDR1 and CDR2 from the germline V gene are MNHEY and SVGAGI. Trimming removed 6 bases at V and 2 bases at J, with 10 bases between. CDR3 region: CASRKGGNTEAFF. The CDR3 nucleotides read TGTGCCAGCAGGAAGGGGGGAAACACTGAAGCTTTCTTT.

This sequence joins TRBV5-4 and TRBJ2-3; 12 nucleotides match TRBD2. V lost 2 bases, J lost 2 bases, and 3 bases stayed unmatched. The germline gives CDR1 SGHNT, CDR2 YYREEE (reference sequence). This CDR3 region has 16 residues. CDR3 sequence reads: CASSLLAGGTTDTQYF. The DNA of the CDR3 is TGTGCCAGCAGCTTACTAGCGGGAGGAACCACAGATACGCAGTATTTT.

This clone was detected only once. This chain connects TRBV6-4 to TRBJ2-7; 8 bases agree with TRBD1. Trimming removed 8 bases from V and 3 bases from J; junction bases left unmatched: 12. CDR3 length equals 15 residues. CDR1 is MRHNA and CDR2 is SNTAGT in the germline V gene. CDR3 sequence reads: CASDPGQEFIYEQYF. CDR3 bases: TGTGCCAGCGATCCGGGACAGGAATTCATCTACGAGCAGTACTTC.

The chain recombines TRBV18 with TRBJ2-7, with D possibly matching TRBD1 (6 bases). V shed 8 bases and J shed 2 bases, with 16 bases lying between them. Germline V gives CDR1 KGHSH, CDR2 LQKENI. CDR3 length: 14 residues. The CDR3 DNA reads TGTGCCAGCACCCCAAGGGGGACCACCTACGAGCAGTACTTC. This gives the protein CASTPRGTTYEQYF.

This chain connects TRBV7-6 to TRBJ2-2; TRBD2 aligns across 7 bases. CDR1 and CDR2 from the germline V gene are SGHVS and FNYEAQ. The CDR3 totals 16 residues. Trimming removed 2 bases from V and 4 bases from J; junction bases left unmatched: 7. CDR3 coding DNA: TGTGCCAGCAGCTTACTCAGCCTAGCGGTCACCGGGGAGCTGTTTTTT. Translation gives CASSLLSLAVTGELFF. Using reference TRBV7-6 and TRBJ2-2 for the parts outside the CDR3, the full variable domain is GAGVSQSPRYKVTKRGQDVALRCDPISGHVSLYWYRQALGQGPEFLTYFNYEAQQDKSGLPNDRFSAERPEGSISTLTIQRTEQRDSAMYRCASSLLSLAVTGELFFGEGSRLTVL.

Turning to this clone: Germline is not matched at one junction end, which may reflect a read error. The chain joins TRBV11-2 to TRBJ2-7; D is uncertain. Germline assignment: CDR1 SGHAT and CDR2 FQNNGV. The CDR3 length is 13 residues. In DNA, the CDR3 is TGTGCCAGCAGCTTAGGACTCTCCTCCGAGCAGTACTTC. This encodes CASSLGLSSEQYF.

This clone was seen only once. The genes are TRBV18 and TRBJ2-1, with TRBD2 matching over 7 bases. CDR1 and CDR2 from the germline V gene are KGHSH and LQKENI. The CDR3 length is 16 residues. Losses at the gene ends were 4 bases for V and 7 bases for J; bases not matched to a gene: 13. The CDR3 spells CASSLREGGLGNEQFF. CDR3 nucleotide sequence: TGTGCCAGCTCACTGAGGGAGGGAGGATTAGGGAATGAGCAGTTCTTC. The full variable domain, with the rest looked up from reference TRBV18 and TRBJ2-1, is NAGVMQNPRHLVRRRGQEARLRCSPMKGHSHVYWYRQLPEEGLKFMVYLQKENIIDESGMPKERFSAEFPKEGPSILRIQQVVRGDSAAYFCASSLREGGLGNEQFFGPGTRLTVL.

With respect to this clone: Other DNA sequences of this sample code for an identical CDR3. The gene calls are TRBV28 and TRBJ1-2; no clear D gene. From germline, CDR1 is MDHEN and CDR2 SYDVKM. Trimming cost V 5 bases and J 4 bases, with 8 bases left between them. The CDR3 sequence is 12 residues long. The CDR3: CASSPEGYGYTF. CDR3 in DNA: TGTGCCAGCAGTCCAGAGGGCTATGGCTACACCTTC.

The chain has TRBV4-1 and TRBJ1-1; D is ambiguous. This CDR3 region has 14 residues. Germline V gene lookup returns CDR1 MGHRA and CDR2 YSYEKL. V was clipped by 1 base and J by 2 bases, with 8 bases between them. CDR3 bases: TGCGCCAGCAGCCAAGTGCCAACAAACACTGAAGCTTTCTTT. Its translation: CASSQVPTNTEAFF.

The chain recombines TRBV19 with TRBJ2-1; D remains ambiguous. CDR3 length: 14 residues. Looked up from germline, CDR1 is LNHDA and CDR2 is SQIVND (reference sequence). The V end was cut by 7 bases, the J end by 4 bases, with 14 bases between. The CDR3: CASTRGFLYNEQFF. CDR3 nucleotides: TGTGCCAGTACCCGCGGCTTCCTTTACAATGAGCAGTTCTTC.

V and J are TRBV28 and TRBJ1-2; 7 bases agree with TRBD1. V trimming: 2 bases; J trimming: 7 bases; junction bases outside the gene matches: 7. Germline V gene lookup returns CDR1 MDHEN and CDR2 SYDVKM. The CDR3 runs 14 residues. In DNA, the CDR3 is TGTGCCAGCAGTTTAGAGGACAGGCTGGGTGGCTACACCTTC. Protein: CASSLEDRLGGYTF.

The chain carries TRBV7-2 and TRBJ2-2; possibly TRBD2 for D (6 bases). Germline V CDR1 and CDR2: SGHTA, FQGNSA. CDR3 length: 15 amino acids. V lost 5 bases and J lost 3, with 13 bases in between. The CDR3 DNA is TGTGCCAGCAGCGGTTCCGGGACTTACACCGGGGAGCTGTTTTTT. It yields the protein CASSGSGTYTGELFF. The whole variable domain, filled in from reference TRBV7-2 and TRBJ2-2, reads GAGVSQSPSNKVTEKGKDVELRCDPISGHTALYWYRQSLGQGLEFLIYFQGNSAPDKSGLPSDRFSAERTGGSVSTLTIQRTQQEDSAVYLCASSGSGTYTGELFFGEGSRLTVL.

The chain links TRBV23-1 to TRBJ2-1, with TRBD2 matching 11 bases. TRBV23-1 is annotated as an ORF whose role is uncertain. This CDR3 spans 20 amino acids. V lost 3 bases and J lost 4; bases outside the gene matches: 17. The CDR3 protein is CASSHKLAGEGFTRYNEQFF. CDR3 coding DNA: TGCGCCAGCAGTCACAAACTAGCGGGAGAAGGGTTTACGCGTTACAATGAGCAGTTCTTC.

The count of this clone is one. The CDR3 protein is CASSERTSGSDNEQFF. The CDR3 DNA is TGTGCCAGCAGTGAAAGGACTAGCGGGAGTGACAATGAGCAGTTCTTC. The V gene is TRBV2, the J gene TRBJ2-1; the match to TRBD2 covers 13 bases. Per the germline V gene, CDR1 is SNHLY and CDR2 is FYNNEI. V lost 2 bases and J lost 5; bases outside the gene matches: 3. The CDR3 contains 16 residues.

The rearrangement links TRBV29-1 to TRBJ1-5; 7 bases agree with TRBD1. After removal of 7 bases from V and 5 bases from J, the junction contained 8 bases not matched to a gene. This CDR3 region has 13 residues. Germline V CDR1 and CDR2: SQVTM, ANQGSEA. The CDR3, as DNA: TGCAGCGCAAGGGAGACAGGGCATCAGCCCCAGCATTTT. Encoded protein: CSARETGHQPQHF.

Of note for this clone: The sample has other DNA sequences that encode this CDR3 too. The gene calls are TRBV20-1 and TRBJ2-5; D is uncertain. The V and J ends lost 1 base and 5 bases respectively, with 5 bases between them. The CDR3 has 11 residues. From germline, CDR1 is DFQATT and CDR2 SNEGSKA (reference sequence). The CDR3 nucleotides read TGCAGTGCTAGAGTCCTTGAGACCCAGTACTTC. It is translated as CSARVLETQYF.

V is TRBV5-1 and J is TRBJ1-1; 9 bases match TRBD1. Trimming at V came to 1 base and at J to 6 bases, leaving 10 bases not matched to a gene. Germline CDR1 SGHRS, CDR2 YFSETQ. The CDR3 runs to 16 residues. This CDR3 reads CASSLSGQGLSAEAFF. The CDR3 nucleotides read TGCGCCAGCAGCTTGTCGGGACAGGGTCTCTCTGCTGAAGCTTTCTTT.

This clone showed up just once. Other nucleotide sequences in the sample specify the same CDR3. The chain recombines TRBV18 with TRBJ2-1; TRBD2 agrees at 7 bases. The V and J ends lost 2 bases and 3 bases, in that order; junction bases with no gene match: 4. Looked up from germline, CDR1 is KGHSH and CDR2 is LQKENI. This CDR3 comprises 15 residues. The DNA for the CDR3 is TGTGCCAGCTCACCAGGGGCGGGAGTCTACAATGAGCAGTTCTTC. This encodes CASSPGAGVYNEQFF.